These 14 T cell receptor beta chains were all obtained from the same sample, sequenced in a study of shared clonotypes between healthy human individuals. This table comes from immunoSEQ multiplex PCR, and its TCRdb copy is limited to in-frame clones, with some not included. The data hold millions of clones, with roughly 94% observed a single time. Specimen: naive CD4+ T cells sorted from blood. Subset defined: CD45RA+ positively selected. The receptor set was obtained from a young man in good health.

The chain recombines TRBV12-5 with TRBJ2-3; 8 nucleotides line up with TRBD2. The germline V gene has CDR1 LGHNT and CDR2 FRNRAP. After removal of 3 bases from V and 6 bases from J, the junction contained 17 bases not matched to a gene. The CDR3 is 18 residues long. CDR3 bases: TGTGCTAGTGGTTTAGGCGGAACGGGCGGGGGGCCGAGGGATACGCAGTATTTT. It translates to CASGLGGTGGGPRDTQYF.

The chain has TRBV6-1 and TRBJ1-2; 8 bases are shared with TRBD1. The germline CDR1 and CDR2 sequences are MNHNS and SASEGT. J lost 1 base, V lost 7 bases, and 5 bases had no gene match. The CDR3 runs to 14 residues. The CDR3 reads CASMGGQVNYGYTF. The CDR3 DNA reads as TGTGCCAGCATGGGGGGACAGGTTAACTATGGCTACACCTTC.

This sequence joins TRBV5-6 and TRBJ1-3; D gene unclear. Germline V gene sequence: CDR1 SGHDT, CDR2 YYEEEE. Trimming removed 4 bases from V and 6 bases from J, with 11 bases in between. The CDR3 covers 13 residues. CDR3 DNA sequence: TGTGCCAGCAGCATGGACGGGCTAAACACCATATATTTT. It specifies CASSMDGLNTIYF.

The gene calls are TRBV5-1 and TRBJ2-2; 7 bases line up with TRBD2. Germline CDR1 is SGHRS and CDR2 is YFSETQ. This CDR3 is built from 18 residues. Trimming took 1 base from V and 3 from J; bases not matched to a gene: 12. The CDR3 DNA follows: TGCGCCAGCAGCTTGAGGGCTAGCGGACTCGGGGACACCGGGGAGCTGTTTTTT. Its translation: CASSLRASGLGDTGELFF.

The CDR3 is CASSLLAGTSEQFF. CDR3 sequence (DNA): TGTGCCAGCAGCTTACTAGCGGGGACCTCTGAGCAGTTCTTC. The rearrangement uses TRBV11-2 and TRBJ2-1; TRBD2 matches 9 bases. The germline gives CDR1 SGHAT, CDR2 FQNNGV. The CDR3 runs 14 residues. After removal of 2 bases from V and 9 bases from J, the junction contained 5 bases not matched to a gene.

The J gene is TRBJ2-7, the V gene TRBV2; D perhaps matches TRBD1 (5 bases). Trimming removed 2 bases at V and 2 bases at J, with 10 bases between. This CDR3 is 14 amino acids long. CDR1 is SNHLY and CDR2 is FYNNEI in the germline V gene. CDR3 sequence: CASSERQSTYEQYF. The CDR3 DNA reads TGTGCCAGCAGTGAACGACAGTCAACCTACGAGCAGTACTTC.

J is TRBJ2-7 and V is TRBV25-1; D is perhaps TRBD1 (6 bases). Trimming left V 6 bases short and J 6 bases short, with 12 bases between. CDR1 is MGHDK and CDR2 is SYGVNS in the germline V gene. This CDR3 spans 12 amino acids. The CDR3 bases are TGTGCCAGCAGCATACAGGGTCTCGAGCAGTACTTC. Translating gives CASSIQGLEQYF.

The chain recombines TRBV2 with TRBJ1-6, with a possible D match to TRBD1 (5 bases). The CDR3 is 16 amino acids. V was cut by 4 bases and J by 6 bases, with 16 bases left in between. Germline values: CDR1 SNHLY, CDR2 FYNNEI. The CDR3 DNA reads as TGTGCCAGCAGTGGAGGGACCTCAACTCCTAATTCACCCCTCCACTTT. Translation: CASSGGTSTPNSPLHF.

This clone was counted a single time. The CDR3 region has the DNA TGTGCCAGCAGCTTGACACGGGGCACTGAAGCTTTCTTT. The encoded protein is CASSLTRGTEAFF. The gene calls are TRBV7-2 and TRBJ1-1; D remains ambiguous. Germline loops: CDR1 SGHTA, CDR2 FQGNSA. V gave up 3 bases and J gave up 4 bases, with 9 bases separating them. CDR3 length equals 13 residues.

V usage is TRBV28 and J usage is TRBJ2-7; D is perhaps TRBD1 (6 bases). Deletions cut 2 bases from V and 2 bases from J, with 13 bases between. Germline V gene data show CDR1 as MDHEN and CDR2 as SYDVKM. This CDR3 is built from 15 residues. CDR3 in amino acids: CASSLVTGTAYEQYF. The CDR3 bases are TGTGCCAGCAGTTTAGTAACAGGGACGGCCTACGAGCAGTACTTC.

A few counts support this clone. The chain has TRBV6-5 and TRBJ2-7; TRBD1 might be the D (5 bases). Germline V lookup: CDR1 MNHEY, CDR2 SVGAGI. V lost 0 bases, J lost 2 bases, and 11 bases lay in between. The CDR3 totals 15 residues. CDR3 in amino acids: CASSYSYQGTYEQYF. CDR3 in DNA: TGTGCCAGCAGTTACTCGTATCAGGGTACCTACGAGCAGTACTTC.

The rearrangement uses TRBV9 and TRBJ2-5, with TRBD1 identical over 8 bases. This CDR3 contains 16 residues. V lost 2 bases to trimming and J lost 5 bases; unmatched junction nucleotides: 11. Germline CDR1 and CDR2: SGDLS and YYNGEE. CDR3 coding DNA: TGTGCCAGCAGCGTTGAGGGGACGACAGGGGCCGAGACCCAGTACTTC. Translated: CASSVEGTTGAETQYF.

This clone was recorded once. The chain couples TRBV11-2 to TRBJ2-1, with TRBD1 matching 7 bases. The CDR3 loop spans 14 amino acids. The germline V gene has CDR1 SGHAT and CDR2 FQNNGV. With 7 bases clipped from V and 2 bases from J, the junction kept 5 bases outside the gene matches. The CDR3 DNA reads as TGTGCCAGCAACCGACAGGGTACCTACAATGAGCAGTTCTTC. Amino acid sequence: CASNRQGTYNEQFF.

This clone was seen once. Germline is not matched at one junction end, which may reflect a read error. V and J are TRBV7-2 and TRBJ1-2; D is ambiguous. This CDR3 has 16 residues. Germline assignment: CDR1 SGHTA and CDR2 FQGNSA. The DNA of the CDR3 is TGTGCCAGCAGCATAGCGGGTGTAGGGATAACGAGTGGCTACACCTTC. Translated, it gives CASSIAGVGITSGYTF. Based on the CDR3 plus reference TRBV7-2 and TRBJ1-2, the full variable domain is GAGVSQSPSNKVTEKGKDVELRCDPISGHTALYWYRQSLGQGLEFLIYFQGNSAPDKSGLPSDRFSAERTGGSVSTLTIQRTQQEDSAVYLCASSIAGVGITSGYTFGSGTRLTVV.